These 21 T cell receptor beta chains came from one sample sequenced in a study of cytomegalovirus exposure and HLA in healthy donors. Clones were sequenced by immunoSEQ multiplex PCR, and TCRdb holds only the in-frame ones, with some missing. The sample shows some 98,000 clones, roughly 84% of them seen only once. Sequenced sample: PBMCs. The receptors come from a man aged 18-30 years in good health and CMV-seropositive.

The chain couples TRBV19 to TRBJ2-2, with D perhaps matching TRBD1 (6 bases). This CDR3 has 14 residues. Trimming stripped 9 bases from V and 4 bases from J, with 15 bases between. Germline CDR1 is LNHDA and CDR2 is SQIVND (reference sequence). CDR3 sequence: CASMQGRGTGELFF. CDR3 in DNA: TGTGCCAGCATGCAGGGGAGAGGCACCGGGGAGCTGTTTTTT.

The chain couples TRBV6-5 to TRBJ1-5, with D tentatively TRBD1 (6 bases). Trimming pared 6 bases from V and 6 bases from J, leaving 15 bases between. There are 14 residues in the CDR3. The germline V gene encodes CDR1 MNHEY and CDR2 SVGAGI. The CDR3 protein is CASSGTGSSQPQHF. CDR3 DNA: TGTGCCAGCAGCGGAACAGGGTCAAGTCAGCCCCAGCATTTT.

The J gene is TRBJ2-7, the V gene TRBV7-2, with a weak D call TRBD1 (7 bases). V lost 4 bases and J lost 7, with 20 bases in between. This CDR3 is 15 amino acids long. Germline assignment: CDR1 SGHTA and CDR2 FQGNSA. The CDR3 loop reads CASSSDRAVSGEQYF. The CDR3 DNA reads as TGTGCCAGCAGCTCAGACAGGGCTGTAAGCGGGGAGCAGTACTTC. The full variable domain, rest sourced from reference TRBV7-2 and TRBJ2-7, is GAGVSQSPSNKVTEKGKDVELRCDPISGHTALYWYRQSLGQGLEFLIYFQGNSAPDKSGLPSDRFSAERTGGSVSTLTIQRTQQEDSAVYLCASSSDRAVSGEQYFGPGTRLTVT.

This sequence joins TRBV12-5 and TRBJ1-3, with TRBD1 identical over 7 bases. Germline CDR1 reads LGHNT; CDR2 reads FRNRAP. The CDR3 contains 17 residues. The junction had 6 bases not matched to a gene; V was cut back by 0 bases and J by 1 base. CDR3 bases: TGTGCTAGTGGTTTGGTATTACCGACAGGGTCTGGAAACACCATATATTTT. Its protein product is CASGLVLPTGSGNTIYF.

CDR3 bases: TGCACCAGCAGCCAAGATGCAGGGGGAGTTCGAGAGACCCAGTACTTC. It is translated as CTSSQDAGGVRETQYF. The rearrangement joins TRBV1 to TRBJ2-5; TRBD1, the D gene given by the table, was not confirmed from the DNA. TRBV1 is a recognized pseudogene. The CDR3 covers 16 residues.

The chain combines TRBV7-3 with TRBJ1-1; possibly TRBD1 for D (6 bases). Germline V gene lookup returns CDR1 SGHTA and CDR2 FQGTGA. Trimming left V 4 bases short and J 3 bases short, with 12 bases between. The CDR3 loop spans 14 amino acids. CDR3 DNA sequence: TGTGCCAGCAGCTCGGATACAGGGCACACTGAAGCTTTCTTT. It encodes CASSSDTGHTEAFF.

This chain joins TRBV5-4 and TRBJ1-2; D is unclear. The CDR3 is 14 residues long. Trimming took 3 bases from V and 4 from J, leaving 13 bases between them. Germline V lookup: CDR1 SGHNT, CDR2 YYREEE (reference sequence). CDR3 coding DNA: TGTGCCAGCAGCTCCCTCGGGAGCCCCTATGGCTACACCTTC. Encoded protein: CASSSLGSPYGYTF.

The chain is built from TRBV6-1 and TRBJ2-6; a possible D gene is TRBD2 (6 bases). Germline CDR1 and CDR2: MNHNS and SASEGT. The germline V and J ends were trimmed by 8 bases and 4 bases, with 12 bases remaining between them. CDR3 length: 14 residues. CDR3 amino acids: CASVRGAGANVLTF. The DNA of the CDR3 is TGTGCCAGCGTGCGGGGCGCGGGGGCCAACGTCCTGACTTTC.

CDR3 DNA: TGCGCCAGCAGCCCGTCGGGACAAGTGAACACTGAAGCTTTCTTT. It specifies CASSPSGQVNTEAFF. This sequence joins TRBV5-1 and TRBJ1-1; D is possibly TRBD1 (6 bases). The CDR3 runs 15 residues. V lost 4 bases, J lost 0 bases, and 13 bases lay in between. Germline lookup yields CDR1 SGHRS and CDR2 YFSETQ.

This sequence joins TRBV4-3 and TRBJ1-5; D not certain. The V gene's germline CDR1 is LGHNA and CDR2 YSLEER. This CDR3 contains 13 residues. Trimming stripped 3 bases from V and 5 bases from J, with 8 bases between. CDR3 protein: CASSHQLDQPQHF. The CDR3 bases are TGCGCCAGCAGCCATCAGTTGGATCAGCCCCAGCATTTT.

CDR3 bases: TGTGCCAGCAGCTTTGAGAGCACAGATACGCAGTATTTT. Translation gives CASSFESTDTQYF. The chain links TRBV7-3 to TRBJ2-3; D gene uncertain. CDR3 length equals 13 residues. Per germline, CDR1 SGHTA and CDR2 FQGTGA. V was trimmed by 3 bases and J by 0 bases, leaving 4 bases between them. Based on the CDR3 plus reference TRBV7-3 and TRBJ2-3, the full variable domain is GAGVSQTPSNKVTEKGKYVELRCDPISGHTALYWYRQSLGQGPEFLIYFQGTGAADDSGLPNDRFFAVRPEGSVSTLKIQRTERGDSAVYLCASSFESTDTQYFGPGTRLTVL.

The chain links TRBV5-1 to TRBJ2-7; no clear D gene. Germline V gives CDR1 SGHRS, CDR2 YFSETQ. V lost 0 bases to trimming and J lost 7 bases, with 14 bases between them. The CDR3 runs to 14 residues. The CDR3 spells CASSLAPANGEQYF. The CDR3 DNA sequence: TGCGCCAGCAGCTTGGCTCCCGCGAACGGGGAGCAGTACTTC.

The chain links TRBV28 to TRBJ1-2; no clear D. V lost 6 bases to trimming and J lost 5 bases, with 10 bases between them. Looked up from germline, CDR1 is MDHEN and CDR2 is SYDVKM. The length of the CDR3 is 12 residues. CDR3 residues: CASSYYLYGYTF. CDR3 DNA: TGTGCCAGCAGCTACTATTTATATGGCTACACCTTC.

The chain combines TRBV19 with TRBJ2-1; 9 bases are shared with TRBD1. CDR1 and CDR2 (germline): LNHDA, SQIVND (reference sequence). V lost 6 bases to trimming and J lost 2 bases; unmatched junction nucleotides: 8. CDR3 length: 16 amino acids. In DNA, the CDR3 is TGTGCCAGTAGCAAAACCGGGACAGGGACCTACAATGAGCAGTTCTTC. This encodes CASSKTGTGTYNEQFF.

The genes are TRBV4-1 and TRBJ2-7; possible D gene TRBD1, 5 bases. V lost 0 bases, J lost 3 bases, and 21 bases lay in between. Germline V gene data show CDR1 as MGHRA and CDR2 as YSYEKL. There are 18 residues in the CDR3. Here the CDR3 DNA reads TGCGCCAGCAGCCAAGATGACCTTGGGCAGGGATTGATCTACGAGCAGTACTTC. It specifies CASSQDDLGQGLIYEQYF.

In its sample, this clone was seen a few times. V is TRBV28 and J is TRBJ2-7, with unresolved D. Trimming took off 2 bases at V and 3 bases at J, with 5 bases between the two ends. CDR1 and CDR2 from the germline V gene are MDHEN and SYDVKM. The CDR3 consists of 12 residues. This CDR3 reads CASSLVYYEQYF. The CDR3 DNA sequence: TGTGCCAGCAGTTTAGTTTACTACGAGCAGTACTTC. The whole variable domain, remainder taken from reference TRBV28 and TRBJ2-7, is DVKVTQSSRYLVKRTGEKVFLECVQDMDHENMFWYRQDPGLGLRLIYFSYDVKMKEKGDIPEGYSVSREKKERFSLILESASTNQTSMYLCASSLVYYEQYFGPGTRLTVT.

This chain uses TRBV28 with TRBJ2-1; 9 bases are a match to TRBD2. From germline, CDR1 is MDHEN and CDR2 SYDVKM. This CDR3 spans 16 amino acids. J gave up 8 bases and V 7 bases, and 15 bases lay outside the gene matches. The CDR3 DNA sequence: TGTGCCAGCATCCCTGGAGTGGCGGGAGGGCATCATGAGCAGTTCTTC. It codes for CASIPGVAGGHHEQFF.

This sequence joins TRBV4-1 and TRBJ2-7, with TRBD1 as a possible D gene (5 bases). Germline lookup yields CDR1 MGHRA and CDR2 YSYEKL. CDR3 length equals 16 residues. V was trimmed by 0 bases and J by 2 bases, leaving 14 bases between them. The CDR3 sequence is CASSQEAPPGTYEQYF. The CDR3 DNA follows: TGCGCCAGCAGCCAAGAAGCCCCCCCAGGGACCTACGAGCAGTACTTC.

The chain joins TRBV28 to TRBJ1-2, with 7 bases aligning to TRBD1. The CDR3 has 15 residues. The germline gives CDR1 MDHEN, CDR2 SYDVKM. CDR3: CATRGRTGGNYGYTF. The CDR3 coding sequence is TGTGCAACCAGGGGGAGGACAGGAGGTAACTATGGCTACACCTTC.

This clone came up once. This chain links TRBV4-3 with TRBJ2-7; D is undetermined. Germline-derived CDR1 and CDR2 are LGHNA and YSLEER. The CDR3 has 14 residues. Trimming took 3 bases from V and 3 from J, leaving 12 bases between them. CDR3 bases: TGCGCCAGCAGCCAGATCCCAGGATTCTACGAGCAGTACTTC. This encodes CASSQIPGFYEQYF.

Here the CDR3 DNA reads TGTGCCAGCAGTGCGGAACTAGCGGGAGTCACAGATACGCAGTATTTT. Translating gives CASSAELAGVTDTQYF. V gene TRBV6-4 combines with J gene TRBJ2-3; 11 positions agree with TRBD2. The CDR3 sequence is 16 residues long. V lost 4 bases to trimming and J lost 2 bases; unmatched junction nucleotides: 5. Germline assignment: CDR1 MRHNA and CDR2 SNTAGT.